These T cell receptor beta chains were read from a single sample in a study of regulatory T cells in long-lasting Graves disease. TCRdb ran MiXCR on the multiplex PCR reads and lists one entry per CDR3 protein. The sample includes fewer than 450,000 distinct CDR3 sequences, over 14% of them seen just once. The same specimen was also included in a second study, on T cells in Graves' hyperthyroidism and ophthalmopathy.

This specimen consisted of peripheral blood mononuclear cells (PBMCs), obtained at new diagnosis, from a patient treated with antithyroid drugs. The receptors originated from a woman in her thirties or forties with Graves disease. CDR3s include the opening cysteine and the closing phenylalanine or tryptophan. The order of the fields is D gene, V gene, J gene, clone size, CDR3 DNA, CDR3 protein. D genes are given only for firm matches. Not every row has a clone size; where given, it reads once, few, many or a size class.

.,TRBV24-1,TRBJ1-1,few,TGTGCCACCAGTGACTCAGGACAGCTGAACACTGAAGCTTTCTTT,CATSDSGQLNTEAFF
.,TRBV18,TRBJ1-1,many,TGTGCCAGCTCACCACGAAGCATAGACACTGAAGCTTTCTTT,CASSPRSIDTEAFF
.,TRBV10-3,TRBJ1-2,many,TGTGCCATCACAGACGGAGAAGCCAACTATGGCTACACCTTC,CAITDGEANYGYTF
.,TRBV28,TRBJ2-7,many,TGTGCCAGCAGTTTCGATACGGGGACCTACGAGCAGTACTTC,CASSFDTGTYEQYF
TRBD1,TRBV6-5,TRBJ2-5,few,TGTGCCAGCAGTTACGGGGGACAGGGGGGAGAGACCCAGTACTTC,CASSYGGQGGETQYF
.,TRBV12-3/TRBV12-4,TRBJ1-1,.,TGTGCCAGCAGCCTAGACAGACTAATAACTGAAGCTTTCTTT,CASSLDRLITEAFF
.,TRBV30,TRBJ2-3,many,TGTGCCTGGGCCAAGACATTCAGCACAGATACGCAGTATTTT,CAWAKTFSTDTQYF
.,TRBV11-2,TRBJ1-2,many,TGTGCCAGCAGCTTAGCGGACACCGTTTACTATGGCTACACCTTC,CASSLADTVYYGYTF
.,TRBV11-1,TRBJ1-5,.,TGCGCCAGCAGCCAAGAATGGCAGGGCTCCGGGCGGCCCCAGCATTTT,CASSQEWQGSGRPQHF
TRBD1,TRBV9,TRBJ2-7,.,TGTGCCAGCAGCTCCGGGACAGGGTTTCACGAGCAGTACTTC,CASSSGTGFHEQYF
.,TRBV12-3/TRBV12-4,TRBJ2-7,many,TGTGCCAGCAGAATGACAGCTTCCTACGAGCAGTACTTC,CASRMTASYEQYF
.,TRBV28,TRBJ1-2,.,TGTGCCAGCAGGCAACCGACAGTACTATGGAGCTACACCTTC,CASRQPTVLWSYTF
TRBD2,TRBV11-2,TRBJ2-3,many,TGTGCCAGCAGCTTAGGGGCTAGCGGGGCCACAGATACGCAGTATTTT,CASSLGASGATDTQYF
TRBD2,TRBV15,TRBJ2-1,few,TGTGCCACCAGCAGACCGGGACTAGCGGGAGTAGAGCAGTTCTTC,CATSRPGLAGVEQFF
.,TRBV20-1,TRBJ1-3,many,TGCAGTGCTGCCTCCTCTGGAAACACCATATATTTT,CSAASSGNTIYF
.,TRBV12-3/TRBV12-4,TRBJ1-5,many,TGTGCCAGCAGTTTAGTGCTGGACAAGAGGAACCCTCGCAATCAGCCCCAGCATTTT,CASSLVLDKRNPRNQPQHF
.,TRBV24-1,TRBJ1-5,.,TGTGCCACCAGTGATTCACGACAGACCTATAGCAATCAGCCCCAGCATTTT,CATSDSRQTYSNQPQHF
.,TRBV24-1,TRBJ1-5,few,TGTGCCACCAGTACCACGGGGCAGCCCCAGCATTTT,CATSTTGQPQHF
TRBD2,TRBV20-1,TRBJ2-1,.,TGCAGTGCCACGACAATAGCGGGATCTACCTACAATGAGCAGTTCTTC,CSATTIAGSTYNEQFF
TRBD2,TRBV28,TRBJ2-1,many,TGTGCCAGCAGTTTCCAGCGGGAGTGGAATGAGCAGTTCTTC,CASSFQREWNEQFF
.,TRBV5-1,TRBJ1-1,.,TGCGCCAGCAGACTCTTGGAGGGGAACACTGAAGCTTTCTTT,CASRLLEGNTEAFF
.,TRBV28,TRBJ2-7,few,TGTGCCACCAGTGGAGGGGCGCCCTACGAGCAGTACTTC,CATSGGAPYEQYF
TRBD2,TRBV30,TRBJ2-1,.,TGTGCCTGGATAGCGGGAAGCTCCTACAATGAGCAGTTCTTC,CAWIAGSSYNEQFF
.,TRBV3-1,TRBJ1-1,many,TGTGCCAGCAGCGAAGGGGACCAGGGTACCACTGAAGCTTTCTTT,CASSEGDQGTTEAFF
TRBD2,TRBV28,TRBJ2-7,many,TGTGCCAGCAGTTTAAGGTGGGAGGGCCGCGAGCAGTACTTC,CASSLRWEGREQYF